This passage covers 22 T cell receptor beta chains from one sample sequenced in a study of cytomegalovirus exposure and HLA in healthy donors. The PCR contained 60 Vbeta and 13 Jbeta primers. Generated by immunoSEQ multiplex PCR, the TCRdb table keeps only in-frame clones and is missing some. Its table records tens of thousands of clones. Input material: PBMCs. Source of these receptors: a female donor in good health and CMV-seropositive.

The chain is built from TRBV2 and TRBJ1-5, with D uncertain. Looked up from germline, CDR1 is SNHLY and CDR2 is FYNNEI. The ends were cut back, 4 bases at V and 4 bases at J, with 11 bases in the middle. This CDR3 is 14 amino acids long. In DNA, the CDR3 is TGTGCCAGCAGTGGCGACACCATAAATCAGCCCCAGCATTTT. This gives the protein CASSGDTINQPQHF.

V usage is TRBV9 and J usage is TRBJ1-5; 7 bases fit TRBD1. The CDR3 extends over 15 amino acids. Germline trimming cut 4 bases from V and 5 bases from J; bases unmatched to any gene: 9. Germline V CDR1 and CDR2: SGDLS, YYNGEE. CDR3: CASSYTGDPDQPQHF. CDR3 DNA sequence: TGTGCCAGCAGCTATACAGGGGATCCAGATCAGCCCCAGCATTTT. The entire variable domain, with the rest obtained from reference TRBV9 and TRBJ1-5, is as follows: DSGVTQTPKHLITATGQRVTLRCSPRSGDLSVYWYQQSLDQGLQFLIQYYNGEERAKGNILERFSAQQFPDLHSELNLSSLELGDSALYFCASSYTGDPDQPQHFGDGTRLSIL.

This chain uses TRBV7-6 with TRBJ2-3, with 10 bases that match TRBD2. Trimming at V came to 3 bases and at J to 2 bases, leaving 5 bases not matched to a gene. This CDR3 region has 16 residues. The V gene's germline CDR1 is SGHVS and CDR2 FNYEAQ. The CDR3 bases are TGTGCCAGCAGCTTTAGCGGGGGGCCCTCCACAGATACGCAGTATTTT. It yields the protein CASSFSGGPSTDTQYF.

In DNA, the CDR3 is TGCGCCAGCAGCCAAGGACTAGCGGGGGTGTCTGGGTCCTACGAGCAGTACTTC. Translating gives CASSQGLAGVSGSYEQYF. The V and J genes are TRBV4-1 and TRBJ2-7; TRBD2 matches at 12 bases. Germline V gene sequence: CDR1 MGHRA, CDR2 YSYEKL. The ends lost 1 base at V and 1 base at J; junction bases unmatched: 8. The CDR3 loop spans 18 amino acids.

The CDR3 DNA sequence: TGTGCCAGCAGCGGGGGGGACAGGGTTGCTTTCTTT. It translates to CASSGGDRVAFF. The V gene is TRBV9, the J gene TRBJ1-1; the match to TRBD1 covers 9 bases. V was clipped by 3 bases and J by 11 bases; unmatched bases: 5. The CDR3 runs to 12 residues. Germline lookup yields CDR1 SGDLS and CDR2 YYNGEE.

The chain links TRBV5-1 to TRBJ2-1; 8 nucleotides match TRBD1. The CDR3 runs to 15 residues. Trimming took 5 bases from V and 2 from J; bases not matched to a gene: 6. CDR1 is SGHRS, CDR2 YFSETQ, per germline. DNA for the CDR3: TGCGCCAGCAGACCCGGGACAGGAACCTACAATGAGCAGTTCTTC. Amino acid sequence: CASRPGTGTYNEQFF.

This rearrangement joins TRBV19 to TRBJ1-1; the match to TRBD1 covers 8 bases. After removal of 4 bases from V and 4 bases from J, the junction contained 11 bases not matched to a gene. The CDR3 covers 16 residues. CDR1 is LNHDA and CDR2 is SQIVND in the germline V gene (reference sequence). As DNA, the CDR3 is TGTGCCAGTAGTAATACAGGGGGGACTTTGAGCACTGAAGCTTTCTTT. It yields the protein CASSNTGGTLSTEAFF.

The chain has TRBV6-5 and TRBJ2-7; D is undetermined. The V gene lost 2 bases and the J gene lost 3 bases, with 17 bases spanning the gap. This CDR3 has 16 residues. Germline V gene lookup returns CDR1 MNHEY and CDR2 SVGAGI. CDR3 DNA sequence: TGTGCCAGCAGTTACGAGGCGAGTCGACCCAGCTACGAGCAGTACTTC. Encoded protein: CASSYEASRPSYEQYF.

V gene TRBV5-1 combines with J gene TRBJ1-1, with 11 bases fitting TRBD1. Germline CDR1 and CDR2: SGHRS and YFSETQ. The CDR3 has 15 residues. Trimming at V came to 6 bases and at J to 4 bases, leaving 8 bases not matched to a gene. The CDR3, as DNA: TGCGCCAGCACCCCGGGACAGGGGGGATCCACTGAAGCTTTCTTT. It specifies CASTPGQGGSTEAFF.

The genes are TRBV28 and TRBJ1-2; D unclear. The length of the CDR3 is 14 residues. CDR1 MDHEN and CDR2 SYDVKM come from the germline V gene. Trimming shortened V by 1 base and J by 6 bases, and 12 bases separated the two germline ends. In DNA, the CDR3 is TGTGCCAGCAGTTTATCTTTCCGGGTAAATGGCTACACCTTC. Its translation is CASSLSFRVNGYTF.

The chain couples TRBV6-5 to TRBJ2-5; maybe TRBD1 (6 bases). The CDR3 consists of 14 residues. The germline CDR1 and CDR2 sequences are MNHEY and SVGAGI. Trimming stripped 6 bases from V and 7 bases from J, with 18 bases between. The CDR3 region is CASSRDTATRTQYF. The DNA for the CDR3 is TGTGCCAGCAGCCGGGACACGGCCACGAGGACCCAGTACTTC.

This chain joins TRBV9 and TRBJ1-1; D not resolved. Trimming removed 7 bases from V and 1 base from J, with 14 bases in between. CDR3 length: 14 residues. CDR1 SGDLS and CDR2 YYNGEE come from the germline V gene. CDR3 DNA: TGTGCCAGCGAGCCTGGGGAGGGGAACACTGAAGCTTTCTTT. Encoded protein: CASEPGEGNTEAFF.

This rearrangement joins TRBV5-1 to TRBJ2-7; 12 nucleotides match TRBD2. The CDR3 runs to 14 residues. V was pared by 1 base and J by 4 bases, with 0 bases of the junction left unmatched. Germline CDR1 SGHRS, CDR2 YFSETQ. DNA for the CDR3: TGCGCCAGCAGCTTGACTAGCGGGAGGTACGAGCAGTACTTC. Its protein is CASSLTSGRYEQYF.

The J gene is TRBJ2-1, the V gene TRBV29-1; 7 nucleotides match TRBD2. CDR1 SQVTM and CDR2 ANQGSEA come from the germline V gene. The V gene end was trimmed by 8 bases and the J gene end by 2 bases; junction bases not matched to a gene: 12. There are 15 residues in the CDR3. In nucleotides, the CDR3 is TGCAGCACAAATGTAGCGGGTCCCGCCTACAATGAGCAGTTCTTC. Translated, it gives CSTNVAGPAYNEQFF.

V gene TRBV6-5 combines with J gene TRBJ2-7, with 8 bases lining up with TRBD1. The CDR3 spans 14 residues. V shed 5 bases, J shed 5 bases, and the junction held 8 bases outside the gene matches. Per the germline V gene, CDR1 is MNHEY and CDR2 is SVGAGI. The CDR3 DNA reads TGTGCCAGCAGTCTGGTCAGGGGGCCCCACGAGCAGTACTTC. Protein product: CASSLVRGPHEQYF.

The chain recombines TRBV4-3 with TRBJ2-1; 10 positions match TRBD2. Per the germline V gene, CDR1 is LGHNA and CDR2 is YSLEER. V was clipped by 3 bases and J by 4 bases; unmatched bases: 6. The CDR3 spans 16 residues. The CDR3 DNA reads TGCGCCAGCAGCCAGAACGGACTAGCGGATTACAATGAGCAGTTCTTC. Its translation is CASSQNGLADYNEQFF.

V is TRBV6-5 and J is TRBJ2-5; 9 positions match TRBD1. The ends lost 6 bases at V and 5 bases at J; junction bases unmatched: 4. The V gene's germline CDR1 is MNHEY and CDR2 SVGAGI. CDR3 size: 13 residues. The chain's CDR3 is CASRETGGETQYF. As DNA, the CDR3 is TGTGCCAGCAGAGAGACAGGGGGGGAGACCCAGTACTTC.

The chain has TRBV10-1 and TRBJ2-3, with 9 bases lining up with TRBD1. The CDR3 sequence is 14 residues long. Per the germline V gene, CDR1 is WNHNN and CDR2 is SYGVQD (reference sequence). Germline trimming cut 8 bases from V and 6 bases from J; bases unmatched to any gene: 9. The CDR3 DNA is TGCGCCAGCTCCTCACAGGGGGCCCAGGATACGCAGTATTTT. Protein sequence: CASSSQGAQDTQYF.

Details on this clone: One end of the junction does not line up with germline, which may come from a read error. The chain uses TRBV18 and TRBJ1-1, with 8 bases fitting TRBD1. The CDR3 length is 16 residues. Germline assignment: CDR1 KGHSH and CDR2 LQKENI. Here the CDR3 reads CASSPTQTGATTEDFF. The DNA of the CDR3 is TGTGCCAGCTCACCGACTCAGACAGGGGCCACCACTGAAGATTTCTTT.

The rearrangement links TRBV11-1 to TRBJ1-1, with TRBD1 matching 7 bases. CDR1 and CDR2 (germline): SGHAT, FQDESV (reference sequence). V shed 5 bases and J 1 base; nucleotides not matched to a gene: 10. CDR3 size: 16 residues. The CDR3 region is CASSLGQARKNTEAFF. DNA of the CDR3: TGTGCCAGCAGCCTCGGACAGGCAAGGAAGAACACTGAAGCTTTCTTT. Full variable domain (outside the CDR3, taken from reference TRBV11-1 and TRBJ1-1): EAEVAQSPRYKITEKSQAVAFWCDPISGHATLYWYRQILGQGPELLVQFQDESVVDDSQLPKDRFSAERLKGVDSTLKIQPAELGDSAMYLCASSLGQARKNTEAFFGQGTRLTVV.

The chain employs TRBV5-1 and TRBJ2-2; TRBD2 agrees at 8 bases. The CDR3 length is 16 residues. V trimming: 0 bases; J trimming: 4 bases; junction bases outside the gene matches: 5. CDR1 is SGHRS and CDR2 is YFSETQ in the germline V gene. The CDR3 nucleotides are TGCGCCAGCAGCTTGGGGGGACTAGAGATCACCGGGGAGCTGTTTTTT. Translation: CASSLGGLEITGELFF.

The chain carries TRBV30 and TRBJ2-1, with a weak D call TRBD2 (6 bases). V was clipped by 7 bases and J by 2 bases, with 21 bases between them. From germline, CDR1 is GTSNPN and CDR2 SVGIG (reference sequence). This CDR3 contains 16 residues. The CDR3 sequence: CAFPGGSPRPYNEQFF. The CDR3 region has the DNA TGTGCCTTCCCTGGAGGGTCCCCTCGTCCCTACAATGAGCAGTTCTTC.